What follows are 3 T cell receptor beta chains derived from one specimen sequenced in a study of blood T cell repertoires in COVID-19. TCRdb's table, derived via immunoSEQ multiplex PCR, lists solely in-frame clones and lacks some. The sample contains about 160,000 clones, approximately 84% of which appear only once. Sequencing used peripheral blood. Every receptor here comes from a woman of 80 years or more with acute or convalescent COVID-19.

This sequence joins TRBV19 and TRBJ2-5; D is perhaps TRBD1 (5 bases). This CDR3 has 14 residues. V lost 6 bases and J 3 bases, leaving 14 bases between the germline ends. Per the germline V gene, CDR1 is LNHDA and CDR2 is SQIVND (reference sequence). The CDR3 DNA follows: TGTGCCAGTAGAAGTCAGGGAAACGAAGAGACCCAGTACTTC. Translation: CASRSQGNEETQYF.

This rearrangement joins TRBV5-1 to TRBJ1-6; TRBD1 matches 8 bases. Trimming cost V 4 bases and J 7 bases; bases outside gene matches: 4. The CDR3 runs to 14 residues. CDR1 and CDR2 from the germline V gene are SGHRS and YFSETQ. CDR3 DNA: TGCGCCAGCAGCAGGGGACAGGCCAATTCACCCCTCCACTTT. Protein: CASSRGQANSPLHF.

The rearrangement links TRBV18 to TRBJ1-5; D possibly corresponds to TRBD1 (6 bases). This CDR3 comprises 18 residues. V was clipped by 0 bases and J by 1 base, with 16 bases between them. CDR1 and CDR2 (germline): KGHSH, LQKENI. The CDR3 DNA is TGTGCCAGCTCACCACCCAGTACCTTAACAGGGAGCAATCAGCCCCAGCATTTT. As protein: CASSPPSTLTGSNQPQHF. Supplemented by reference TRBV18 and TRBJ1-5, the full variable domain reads NAGVMQNPRHLVRRRGQEARLRCSPMKGHSHVYWYRQLPEEGLKFMVYLQKENIIDESGMPKERFSAEFPKEGPSILRIQQVVRGDSAAYFCASSPPSTLTGSNQPQHFGDGTRLSIL.